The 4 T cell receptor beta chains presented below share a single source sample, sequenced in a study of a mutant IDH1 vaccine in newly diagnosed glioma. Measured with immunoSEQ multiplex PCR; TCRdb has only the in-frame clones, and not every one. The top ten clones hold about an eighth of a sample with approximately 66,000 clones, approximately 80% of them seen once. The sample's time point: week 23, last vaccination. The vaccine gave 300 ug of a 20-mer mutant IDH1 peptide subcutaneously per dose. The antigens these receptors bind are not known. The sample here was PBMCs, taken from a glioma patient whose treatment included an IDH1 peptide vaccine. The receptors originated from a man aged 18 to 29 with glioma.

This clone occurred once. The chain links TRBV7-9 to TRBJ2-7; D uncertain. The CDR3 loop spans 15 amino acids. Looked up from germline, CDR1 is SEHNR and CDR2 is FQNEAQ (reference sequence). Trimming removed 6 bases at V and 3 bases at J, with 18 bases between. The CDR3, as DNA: TGTGCCAGCAGTCCTATCCGTGATCTAGACTACGAGCAGTACTTC. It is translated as CASSPIRDLDYEQYF.

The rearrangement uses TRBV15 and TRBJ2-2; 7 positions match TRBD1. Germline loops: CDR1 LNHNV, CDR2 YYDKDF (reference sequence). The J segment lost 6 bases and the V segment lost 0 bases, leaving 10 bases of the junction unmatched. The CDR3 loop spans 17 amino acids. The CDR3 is CATSRDANRGMSGELFF. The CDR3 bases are TGTGCCACCAGCAGAGATGCCAACAGGGGAATGTCCGGGGAGCTGTTTTTT.

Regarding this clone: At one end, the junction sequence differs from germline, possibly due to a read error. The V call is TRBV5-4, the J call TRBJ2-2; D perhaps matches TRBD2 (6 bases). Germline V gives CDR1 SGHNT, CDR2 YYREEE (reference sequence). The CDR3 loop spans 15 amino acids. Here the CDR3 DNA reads TGTGCCAGCAGCTTGGAGAGTACCAGCACCGGGGGGCTGTTTTTT. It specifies CASSLESTSTGGLFF.

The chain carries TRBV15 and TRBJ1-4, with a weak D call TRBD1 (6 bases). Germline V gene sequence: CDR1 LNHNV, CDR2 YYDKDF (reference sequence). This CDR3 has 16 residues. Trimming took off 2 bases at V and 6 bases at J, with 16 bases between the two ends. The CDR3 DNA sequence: TGTGCCACCAGCAGACAGGGGTGGTATAAGGATGAAAAACTGTTTTTT. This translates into CATSRQGWYKDEKLFF.